The source of this T cell receptor (beta chain) is a study of blood T cell repertoires in COVID-19. Study at large: T cells, B-cell-depleted T cells, or PBMCs supplied cDNA or gDNA.

V trimming: 5 bases; J trimming: 4 bases; junction bases outside the gene matches: 12. The CDR3 contains 17 residues. Looked up from germline, CDR1 is SGHVS and CDR2 is FQNEAQ. Here immunoSEQ multiplex PCR was the method, and the copy in TCRdb shows in-frame clones only, minus some. The sample yields about 250,000 clones, about 91% seen once. This receptor was obtained from a man older than 75 with acute or convalescent COVID-19. The source material was peripheral blood. V and J are TRBV7-8 and TRBJ2-1; 9 nucleotides align to TRBD1. The chain's CDR3 is CASSITGQGLSYNEQFF. CDR3 sequence (DNA): TGTGCCAGCAGCATAACGGGACAGGGTTTATCATACAATGAGCAGTTCTTC.